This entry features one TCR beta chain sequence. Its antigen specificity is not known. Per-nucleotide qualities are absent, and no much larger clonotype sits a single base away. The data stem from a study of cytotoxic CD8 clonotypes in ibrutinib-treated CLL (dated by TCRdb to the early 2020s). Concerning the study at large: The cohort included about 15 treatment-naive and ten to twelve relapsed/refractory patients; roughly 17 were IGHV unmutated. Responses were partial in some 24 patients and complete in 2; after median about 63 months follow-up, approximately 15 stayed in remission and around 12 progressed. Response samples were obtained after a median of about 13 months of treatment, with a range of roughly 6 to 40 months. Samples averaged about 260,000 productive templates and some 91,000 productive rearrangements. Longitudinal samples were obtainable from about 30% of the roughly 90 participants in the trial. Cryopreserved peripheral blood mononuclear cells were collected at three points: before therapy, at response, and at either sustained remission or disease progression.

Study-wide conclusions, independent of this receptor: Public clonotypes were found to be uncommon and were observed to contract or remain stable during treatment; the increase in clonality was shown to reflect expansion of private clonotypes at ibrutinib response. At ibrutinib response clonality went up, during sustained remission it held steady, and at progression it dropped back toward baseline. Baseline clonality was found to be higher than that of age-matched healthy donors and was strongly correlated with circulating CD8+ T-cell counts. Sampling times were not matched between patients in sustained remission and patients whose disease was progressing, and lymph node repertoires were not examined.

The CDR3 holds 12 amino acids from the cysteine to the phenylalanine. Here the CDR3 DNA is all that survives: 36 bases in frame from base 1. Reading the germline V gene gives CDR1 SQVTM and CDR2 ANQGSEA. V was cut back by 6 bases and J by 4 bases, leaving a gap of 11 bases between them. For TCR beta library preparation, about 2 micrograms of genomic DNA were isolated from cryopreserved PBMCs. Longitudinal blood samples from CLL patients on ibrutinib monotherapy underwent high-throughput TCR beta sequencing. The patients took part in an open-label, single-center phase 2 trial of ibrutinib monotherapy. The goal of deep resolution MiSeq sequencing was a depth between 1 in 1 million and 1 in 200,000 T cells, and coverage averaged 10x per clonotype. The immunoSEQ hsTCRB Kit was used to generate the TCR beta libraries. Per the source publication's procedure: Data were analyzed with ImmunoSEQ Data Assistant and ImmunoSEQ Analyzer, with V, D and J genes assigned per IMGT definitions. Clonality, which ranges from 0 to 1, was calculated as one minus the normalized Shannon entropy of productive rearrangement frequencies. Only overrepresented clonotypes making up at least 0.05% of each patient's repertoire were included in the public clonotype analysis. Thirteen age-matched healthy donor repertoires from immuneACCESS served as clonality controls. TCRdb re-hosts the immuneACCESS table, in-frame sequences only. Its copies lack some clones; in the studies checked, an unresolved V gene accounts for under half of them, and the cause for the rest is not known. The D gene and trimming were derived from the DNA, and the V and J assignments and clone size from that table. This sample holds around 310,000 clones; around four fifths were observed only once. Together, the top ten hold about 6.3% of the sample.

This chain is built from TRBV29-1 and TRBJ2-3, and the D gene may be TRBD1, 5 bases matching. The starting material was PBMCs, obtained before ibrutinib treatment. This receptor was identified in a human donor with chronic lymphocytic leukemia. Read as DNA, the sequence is TGCAGCGTGATGACAGAAGCAGATACGCAGTATTTT. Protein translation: CSVMTEADTQYF.